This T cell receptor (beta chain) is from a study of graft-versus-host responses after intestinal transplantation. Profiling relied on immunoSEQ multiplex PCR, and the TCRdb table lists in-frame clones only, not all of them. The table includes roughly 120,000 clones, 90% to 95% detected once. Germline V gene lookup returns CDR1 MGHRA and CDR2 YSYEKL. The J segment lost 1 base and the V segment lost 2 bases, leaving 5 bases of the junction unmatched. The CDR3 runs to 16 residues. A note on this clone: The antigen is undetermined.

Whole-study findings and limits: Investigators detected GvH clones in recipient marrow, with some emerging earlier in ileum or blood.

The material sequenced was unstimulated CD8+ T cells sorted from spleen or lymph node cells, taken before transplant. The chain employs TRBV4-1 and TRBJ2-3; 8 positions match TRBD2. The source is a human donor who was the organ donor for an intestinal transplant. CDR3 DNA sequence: TGCGCCAGCAGCCAAAGCGGGAGTTTAGGCACAGATACGCAGTATTTT. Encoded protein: CASSQSGSLGTDTQYF.